This entry describes one T cell receptor (beta chain). This sample is drawn from a study of spatial heterogeneity in lung cancer. The time point is: sample taken at primary tumor resection. The authors sequenced whole RNA from tumor, nontumor lung or frozen PBMC without sorting. TCRdb passed the 5' RACE reads through MiXCR, listing each CDR3 protein once. This table holds about 17,000 distinct CDR3 sequences, over 20% found once. The clonotype originates from a female donor with early-stage non-small cell lung cancer. Sequencing was performed on PBMCs, taken at surgery.

The CDR3 coding sequence is TGCAGCGGGACGCTCACAGCCGGGGAGCTGTTTTTT. The encoded protein is CSGTLTAGELFF. The chain links TRBV29-1 to TRBJ2-2; no definite D call. This CDR3 has 12 residues. V lost 7 bases and J lost 6, with 12 bases in between. Looked up from germline, CDR1 is SQVTM and CDR2 is ANQGSEA.